The clone carrying this TCR beta chain appeared many times. Antigen specificity is unknown. Overall study findings and caveats: Tumor memory CD4+ T cell TCR gene usage clustered with blood and lymph node memory CD4+ cells and lymph node naive CD4+ cells. Larger-cohort validation covered only one TCR beta V-J rearrangement.

Semi-nested PCR with Nested Universal Primer A followed constant-region reverse priming of full-length variable regions. MiXCR was run by TCRdb on the 5' RACE reads, yielding one entry per CDR3 protein. Counted here are about 62,000 distinct CDR3 sequences, almost 30% occurring once; the ten biggest clones make up about 2.5%. Naive CD4+ cells had CD25+ Tregs removed. The germline V gene encodes CDR1 SGDLS and CDR2 YYNGEE. V gave up 1 base and J gave up 1 base; unmatched junction bases: 1. The CDR3 length is 15 residues. The chain couples TRBV9 to TRBJ2-2, with 7 bases aligning to TRBD2. The sample taken for sequencing was tumor-infiltrating naive CD4+ T cells sorted from the breast tumor. Subset denoted: naive CD4+ T cells, CD4+CD45RA+CD25-. The TCR was taken from a female donor with breast cancer. The CDR3 reads CASSVSSGNTGELFF. DNA of the CDR3: TGTGCCAGCAGCGTATCTAGCGGGAACACCGGGGAGCTGTTTTTT.